The rows below give T cell receptor beta chains drawn from one sample of a study of neurological immune-mediated disorders. TCRdb recomputed calls from the 5' RACE reads with MiXCR, one row per CDR3 protein. The table has about 46,000 distinct CDR3 sequences, 3% to 3.5% seen once. The specimen was PBMCs. These receptors all stem from a woman aged 50 to 65 with multiple sclerosis. Each CDR3 is given with its conserved first and last residue. D genes are given only for firm matches. A row's size may be missing; if present it is once, few, many or a size class.

v_call	d_call	j_call	clone_size	cdr3_nt	cdr3_aa
TRBV5-1	.	TRBJ2-2	many	TGCGCCAGCAGCTTGGTCGACGGGCCCACCGGGGAGCTGTTTTTT	CASSLVDGPTGELFF
TRBV3-1	.	TRBJ1-1	many	TGTGCCAGCAGTAGGGACCCCCGAAGGGACACTGAAGCTTTCTTT	CASSRDPRRDTEAFF
TRBV15	TRBD1	TRBJ1-1	many	TGTGCCACCAGCACGTCTCACATGGGACAGATGAACACTGAAGCTTTCTTT	CATSTSHMGQMNTEAFF
TRBV20-1	TRBD2	TRBJ2-7	many	TGCAGTGCCTCCCGGACTAGCGGGAGGGCCAACGACGAGCAGTACTTC	CSASRTSGRANDEQYF
TRBV5-1	.	TRBJ1-6	many	TGCGCCAGCAGCTTAGAATCCAGCGGTTCACCCCTCCACTTT	CASSLESSGSPLHF
TRBV6-6	.	TRBJ2-7	many	TGTGCCAGCAGTCTTAGCGTACGGGGGGAGCAGTACTTC	CASSLSVRGEQYF
TRBV9	.	TRBJ2-2	many	TGTGCCAGCAGCGTAGGTGTGAACACCGGGGAGCTGTTTTTT	CASSVGVNTGELFF
TRBV10-3	.	TRBJ1-6	many	TGTGCCATTACCTCCGGGGCGAGTGGTAATTCACCCCTCCACTTT	CAITSGASGNSPLHF
TRBV5-1	.	TRBJ1-1	many	TGCGCCAGCAGCTTGGCCGTGATCGGGGGCGGCAACACTGAAGCTTTCTTT	CASSLAVIGGGNTEAFF
TRBV7-2	.	TRBJ1-2	many	TGTGCCAGCAGCAATAGCGCCGGGGCTAACTATGGCTACACCTTC	CASSNSAGANYGYTF
TRBV5-1	.	TRBJ1-1	many	TGCGCCAGCAGCTTGGGAACCATCCGGAACACTGAAGCTTTCTTT	CASSLGTIRNTEAFF
TRBV9	TRBD2	TRBJ2-1	many	TGTGCCAGCAGCGTGACCGGGTTAGCGGGGGCCCCTGAGCAGTTCTTC	CASSVTGLAGAPEQFF
TRBV5-6	.	TRBJ1-6	many	TGTGCCAGCAGCTATGGACCTTCTAATTCACCCCTCCACTTT	CASSYGPSNSPLHF
TRBV20-1	TRBD2	TRBJ2-3	many	TGCAGTGCCGTGGTGCGGGAGAGCACAGATACGCAGTATTTT	CSAVVRESTDTQYF
TRBV11-2	.	TRBJ1-5	.	TGTGCCAGCAGCTTAGTACAAGGGTCATCGCCCCAGCATTTT	CASSLVQGSSPQHF
TRBV5-1	.	TRBJ1-5	many	TGCGCCAGCAGCTTCGAGAGCAATCAGCCCCAGCATTTT	CASSFESNQPQHF
TRBV7-2	.	TRBJ1-4	many	TGTGCCAGCAGCTTAATGGGGGCTGAAGGTGAAAAACTGTTTTTT	CASSLMGAEGEKLFF
TRBV5-1	TRBD2	TRBJ2-7	many	TGCGCCAGCAGCTTGCGAGCGGGAGGCTACGAGCAGTACTTC	CASSLRAGGYEQYF
TRBV20-1	.	TRBJ2-5	many	TGCAGTGCTAGAACAGGCAGAGAGACCCAGTACTTC	CSARTGRETQYF
TRBV20-1	TRBD1	TRBJ2-5	many	TGCAGTGCTTGGGACAGCAGGTACCAAGAGACCCAGTACTTC	CSAWDSRYQETQYF
TRBV12-3/TRBV12-4	.	TRBJ2-1	.	TGTGCCAGCAGTCCAAACCCGGCAGGGTTTGAGCAGTTCTTC	CASSPNPAGFEQFF
TRBV5-1	TRBD1	TRBJ2-4	many	TGCGCCAGCAGCTTGGGACAGGGAACGGGCATTCAGTACTTC	CASSLGQGTGIQYF
TRBV3-1	.	TRBJ2-1	many	TGTGCCAGCAGCCAAGAACGGGTGAGATACAATGAGCAGTTCTTC	CASSQERVRYNEQFF
TRBV3-1	.	TRBJ1-1	many	TGTGCCAGCAGCCAACCCCCGATACAGGGACAGAACACTGAAGCTTTCTTT	CASSQPPIQGQNTEAFF
TRBV12-3/TRBV12-4	TRBD1	TRBJ2-5	many	TGTGCCAGCAGGCCCACAGGGGGCGACGAGACCCAGTACTTC	CASRPTGGDETQYF
TRBV12-3/TRBV12-4	.	TRBJ1-2	many	TGTGCCAGCAGTTTAGTACAGGAGACCATCGGCTACACCTTC	CASSLVQETIGYTF
TRBV5-6	TRBD2	TRBJ2-3	many	TGTGCCAGCAGCTTGGCAGGGCTAGCGGGAGCTACAGATACGCAGTATTTT	CASSLAGLAGATDTQYF
TRBV5-1	.	TRBJ2-3	many	TGCGCCAGCAGCTTGGGGTGGCCCCCCACAGATACGCAGTATTTT	CASSLGWPPTDTQYF
TRBV7-2	TRBD1	TRBJ1-1	many	TGTGCCAGCAGCCCCCGAGGACAGGGGAACACTGAAGCTTTCTTT	CASSPRGQGNTEAFF
TRBV5-1	.	TRBJ2-4	many	TGCGCCAGCAGCTTGGTACAGGGTATGAAAAACATTCAGTACTTC	CASSLVQGMKNIQYF
TRBV28	.	TRBJ1-6	many	TGTGCCAGCAGTCTACCCCATATTCTCATGGGGAGCGGAAGCTCCTATAATTCACCCCTCCACTTT	CASSLPHILMGSGSSYNSPLHF
TRBV5-1	TRBD1	TRBJ1-2	many	TGCGCCAGCCGCCAGGACAGGGTGGTTAACTATGGCTACACCTTC	CASRQDRVVNYGYTF
TRBV11-2	.	TRBJ2-1	many	TGTGCCAGCAGCCGGAACAACAGGGCTGAGCAGTTCTTC	CASSRNNRAEQFF
TRBV14	.	TRBJ2-2	many	TGTGCCAGCAGCCAAGTCGGGGACACCGGGGAGCTGTTTTTT	CASSQVGDTGELFF
TRBV27	.	TRBJ1-3	many	TGTGCCAGGCCGATCTCTGGAAACACCATATATTTT	CARPISGNTIYF
TRBV3-1	.	TRBJ2-5	many	TGTGCCAGCAGCCAGCAGGCTGGGTTGGAGACCCAGTACTTC	CASSQQAGLETQYF
TRBV27	.	TRBJ1-1	many	TGTGCCAGCAGCCGACAGGAGGCCACTGAAGCTTTCTTT	CASSRQEATEAFF
TRBV5-1	TRBD2	TRBJ2-3	many	TGCGCCAGCAGCTTGGCGGGAGGGCCGACAGATACGCAGTATTTT	CASSLAGGPTDTQYF
TRBV4-1	.	TRBJ2-6	many	TGCGCCAGCAGCCAACTACCGGGCTCTGGGGCCAACGTCCTGACTTTC	CASSQLPGSGANVLTF
TRBV4-2	.	TRBJ2-1	many	TGTGCCAGCAGCCAAGAATTGAGAGGGAGCGGGAATGAGCAGTTCTTC	CASSQELRGSGNEQFF
TRBV7-6	.	TRBJ2-7	many	TGTGCCAGCAGCTTAGATGACCTTCAGCAGTACTTC	CASSLDDLQQYF
TRBV7-3	TRBD1	TRBJ2-3	many	TGTGCCAGCAGCTTAACCCCCAGGGGGCAAGATACGCAGTATTTT	CASSLTPRGQDTQYF
TRBV5-1	TRBD2	TRBJ2-1	many	TGCGCCAGCAGCAGCGCTAGCGGGAGCTCCTACAATGAGCAGTTCTTC	CASSSASGSSYNEQFF
TRBV5-1	TRBD1	TRBJ2-4	many	TGCGCCAGCAGCTTCGGACAGGGAAAAAACATTCAGTACTTC	CASSFGQGKNIQYF
TRBV6-5	.	TRBJ1-4	many	TGTGCCAGCAGTTACTCGACGGGGAAGGGAGAAAAACTGTTTTTT	CASSYSTGKGEKLFF
TRBV12-3/TRBV12-4	.	TRBJ2-5	many	TGTGCCAGCAGTTTCGTAGCAGGGGCACAAGAGACCCAGTACTTC	CASSFVAGAQETQYF
TRBV7-9	TRBD1	TRBJ2-1	many	TGTGCCAGCAGAACGGGACAGGGAATCAATGAGCAGTTCTTC	CASRTGQGINEQFF
TRBV6-6	.	TRBJ1-4	many	TGTGCCAGCAGTAACGGAGGGGCAGGAACTAATGAAAAACTGTTTTTT	CASSNGGAGTNEKLFF
TRBV20-1	.	TRBJ2-5	many	TGCAGTGCTAGACGGCCTAAGCACCAAGAGACCCAGTACTTC	CSARRPKHQETQYF
TRBV6-5	.	TRBJ2-2	many	TGTGCCAGCAGCCCCTTCCGACTCGGGCCCGCGGACAGAGGCACCGGGGAGCTGTTTTTT	CASSPFRLGPADRGTGELFF
TRBV20-1	.	TRBJ2-5	few	TGCACTACGGACAGACACGAGTACTTC	CTTDRHEYF
TRBV20-1	.	TRBJ1-5	many	TGCAGTGCTAGTGGTGGGGGGAGCCCTAGCAATCAGCCCCAGCATTTT	CSASGGGSPSNQPQHF
TRBV2	.	TRBJ1-1	many	TGTGCCAGCCGACGGGAGAACACTGAAGCTTTCTTT	CASRRENTEAFF
TRBV7-2	.	TRBJ1-4	many	TGTGCCAGCAGCTCGAGGACGGGATTTAATGAAAAACTGTTTTTT	CASSSRTGFNEKLFF
TRBV5-8	.	TRBJ1-5	many	TGTGCCAGCAGCGTCGGACAGACCTTTATCAATCAGCCCCAGCATTTT	CASSVGQTFINQPQHF
TRBV6-5	.	TRBJ2-2	.	TGTGCCAGCAGTTACATGGTGAACACCGGGGAGCTGTTTTTT	CASSYMVNTGELFF
TRBV7-3	TRBD2	TRBJ2-2	many	TGTGCCAGCAGCCCCACGGGGACTAGGGGCGGGGAGCTGTTTTTT	CASSPTGTRGGELFF
TRBV9	.	TRBJ2-1	many	TGTGCCAGCAGCCAACGGAGGGCTAGCGATACTCATGAGCAGTTCTTC	CASSQRRASDTHEQFF
TRBV7-6	TRBD2	TRBJ2-3	.	TGTGCCAGCAGCTTAGCACCCACCTCGGGGGGGGGTACGCAGTATTTT	CASSLAPTSGGGTQYF